This is a list of T cell receptor beta chains from one sample in a study of T-cell memory formation after mild COVID-19. TCRdb fed the 5' RACE reads into MiXCR, producing one record per CDR3 protein. The sample includes 200,000 to 250,000 distinct CDR3 sequences, 7.5% to 10% of them seen just once. The sequenced material came from PBMCs or a T cell subset sorted from them (not recorded which). The receptor set was obtained from a man younger than 35 who had mild COVID-19 (a few samples of this study predate the infection). Cell type and time point are not known. Both conserved end residues are part of each CDR3. The order of the fields is CDR3 DNA, CDR3 protein, J gene, clone size, D gene, V gene. D genes are given only for firm matches. Clone size is given for some rows only: seen once, a few or many times, or a class if the clone is expanded.

CDR3nt: TGTGCCAGCAGCTCCCGACAGGGAGGGGCCGGGGAGCTGTTTTTT; CDR3aa: CASSSRQGGAGELFF; j_gene: TRBJ2-2; abundance: NA; d_gene: NA; v_gene: TRBV7-9
CDR3nt: TGTGCCAGCAGCCGAAGGGGGAATCAGCCCCAGCATTTT; CDR3aa: CASSRRGNQPQHF; j_gene: TRBJ1-5; abundance: many; d_gene: NA; v_gene: TRBV12-3/TRBV12-4
CDR3nt: TGCGCCAGCCGCCGGCATTGGGAACTTTACGAGCAGTACTTC; CDR3aa: CASRRHWELYEQYF; j_gene: TRBJ2-7; abundance: NA; d_gene: NA; v_gene: TRBV5-1
CDR3nt: TGTGCCAGCAGTTACACAGGGGGCGTCTATGGCTACACCTTC; CDR3aa: CASSYTGGVYGYTF; j_gene: TRBJ1-2; abundance: few; d_gene: TRBD1; v_gene: TRBV6-2/TRBV6-3
CDR3nt: TGCGCCAGCAGCATTCTAGCGGGGGACAATGAGCAGTTCTTC; CDR3aa: CASSILAGDNEQFF; j_gene: TRBJ2-1; abundance: few; d_gene: TRBD2; v_gene: TRBV5-1
CDR3nt: TGCGCCAGCAGCTTGGTGGGGACATCACTTACCGGGGAGCTGTTTTTT; CDR3aa: CASSLVGTSLTGELFF; j_gene: TRBJ2-2; abundance: few; d_gene: NA; v_gene: TRBV5-1
CDR3nt: TGCGCCAGCAGCGATCGAGCGGGGGGGAATCCTGCCGGGGAGCTGTTTTTT; CDR3aa: CASSDRAGGNPAGELFF; j_gene: TRBJ2-2; abundance: few; d_gene: TRBD2; v_gene: TRBV5-1
CDR3nt: TGTGCCAGCAGGGTGACAGGGGGAAGTCACACTGAAGCTTTCTTT; CDR3aa: CASRVTGGSHTEAFF; j_gene: TRBJ1-1; abundance: few; d_gene: TRBD1; v_gene: TRBV6-2/TRBV6-3
CDR3nt: TGTGCCAGCAGCTTAGTCGGGACTAGCGGGGGGGCCGGCACAGATACGCAGTATTTT; CDR3aa: CASSLVGTSGGAGTDTQYF; j_gene: TRBJ2-3; abundance: NA; d_gene: TRBD2; v_gene: TRBV7-2
CDR3nt: TGTGCCAGCAGCCCGACAGGGTTCAGCACCGGGGAGCTGTTTTTT; CDR3aa: CASSPTGFSTGELFF; j_gene: TRBJ2-2; abundance: NA; d_gene: TRBD1; v_gene: TRBV7-2
CDR3nt: TGTGCCAGCAGCTTGTATCGCTCTGGAGGCACAGATACGCAGTATTTT; CDR3aa: CASSLYRSGGTDTQYF; j_gene: TRBJ2-3; abundance: NA; d_gene: NA; v_gene: TRBV5-4
CDR3nt: TGTGCCAGCAGCTCCTCAGCGGGGGCCTACGAGCAGTACTTC; CDR3aa: CASSSSAGAYEQYF; j_gene: TRBJ2-7; abundance: NA; d_gene: TRBD2; v_gene: TRBV7-8
CDR3nt: TGCGCCAGCAGCGGCGGAGGGCGAGGAGAGACCCAGTACTTC; CDR3aa: CASSGGGRGETQYF; j_gene: TRBJ2-5; abundance: NA; d_gene: NA; v_gene: TRBV5-1
CDR3nt: TGTGCCAGTAGTATGCGGGGTAGCTCCTACAATGAGCAGTTCTTC; CDR3aa: CASSMRGSSYNEQFF; j_gene: TRBJ2-1; abundance: few; d_gene: NA; v_gene: TRBV19
CDR3nt: TGTGCCAGCAGCCGCCGGGGACTAGCGGACCAAGAGACCCAGTACTTC; CDR3aa: CASSRRGLADQETQYF; j_gene: TRBJ2-5; abundance: few; d_gene: TRBD2; v_gene: TRBV7-9
CDR3nt: TGCAGCGTCCCCTTGACTAGCACAGATACGCAGTATTTT; CDR3aa: CSVPLTSTDTQYF; j_gene: TRBJ2-3; abundance: few; d_gene: NA; v_gene: TRBV29-1
CDR3nt: TGTGCCAGCAGCCAGAGCCGGGAACAGCCCCAGCATTTT; CDR3aa: CASSQSREQPQHF; j_gene: TRBJ1-5; abundance: few; d_gene: NA; v_gene: TRBV7-2
CDR3nt: TGTGCCAGCAGCTTAGAAGTGGCTAGCGGAGGGGCCGGGGAGCTGTTTTTT; CDR3aa: CASSLEVASGGAGELFF; j_gene: TRBJ2-2; abundance: NA; d_gene: TRBD2; v_gene: TRBV11-2
CDR3nt: TGTGCCAGCAGTGGTAGCGGGGGGGATTACAATGAGCAGTTCTTC; CDR3aa: CASSGSGGDYNEQFF; j_gene: TRBJ2-1; abundance: NA; d_gene: TRBD2; v_gene: TRBV6-4
CDR3nt: TGTGCCAGCAGCCGCGACAGGGGACGAGATACGCAGTATTTT; CDR3aa: CASSRDRGRDTQYF; j_gene: TRBJ2-3; abundance: NA; d_gene: TRBD1; v_gene: TRBV6-2/TRBV6-3
CDR3nt: TGCGCCAGCAGCCAGCGCGGGGACAGATCCTACGAGCAGTACTTC; CDR3aa: CASSQRGDRSYEQYF; j_gene: TRBJ2-7; abundance: few; d_gene: NA; v_gene: TRBV4-1
CDR3nt: TGTGCCATCACGACTAGCGGGGGTTACAATGAGCAGTTCTTC; CDR3aa: CAITTSGGYNEQFF; j_gene: TRBJ2-1; abundance: few; d_gene: TRBD2; v_gene: TRBV10-3
CDR3nt: TGTGCCAGCTCACCAAGGGGAGGTAATGAAAAACTGTTTTTT; CDR3aa: CASSPRGGNEKLFF; j_gene: TRBJ1-4; abundance: few; d_gene: NA; v_gene: TRBV18
CDR3nt: TGCGCCAGCAGCTTGGAAGTGGCGGCTAGCGGCACCATGGAGACCCAGTACTTC; CDR3aa: CASSLEVAASGTMETQYF; j_gene: TRBJ2-5; abundance: NA; d_gene: TRBD2; v_gene: TRBV5-1
CDR3nt: TGTGCCAGCAGCTCCGCAGGGGTAACAGGCGGCCATGAGCAGTTCTTC; CDR3aa: CASSSAGVTGGHEQFF; j_gene: TRBJ2-1; abundance: NA; d_gene: NA; v_gene: TRBV7-3
CDR3nt: TGCGCCAGCAGCTGGCCTGGGCGGTCCTACAATGAGCAGTTCTTC; CDR3aa: CASSWPGRSYNEQFF; j_gene: TRBJ2-1; abundance: NA; d_gene: NA; v_gene: TRBV5-1
CDR3nt: TGCGCCAGCAGCTTGGTACTCGACAGTGGGAACACTGAAGCTTTCTTT; CDR3aa: CASSLVLDSGNTEAFF; j_gene: TRBJ1-1; abundance: few; d_gene: NA; v_gene: TRBV5-1
CDR3nt: TGCAGCGTGGGGGAGGGGGATGCCGGGGAGCTGTTTTTT; CDR3aa: CSVGEGDAGELFF; j_gene: TRBJ2-2; abundance: few; d_gene: NA; v_gene: TRBV29-1
CDR3nt: TGTGCCAGCAGTTTATACCTGAGCTCCTACAATGAGCAGTTCTTC; CDR3aa: CASSLYLSSYNEQFF; j_gene: TRBJ2-1; abundance: NA; d_gene: NA; v_gene: TRBV27
CDR3nt: TGTGCCAGCAGCCAGGTCGGGACAGGCGATAACTATGGCTACACCTTC; CDR3aa: CASSQVGTGDNYGYTF; j_gene: TRBJ1-2; abundance: many; d_gene: TRBD1; v_gene: TRBV4-2
CDR3nt: TGTGCCAGCTCGTTTATCCACGGAGCGGGCAGTGTATACCCTTTGGAGACCCAGTACTTC; CDR3aa: CASSFIHGAGSVYPLETQYF; j_gene: TRBJ2-5; abundance: NA; d_gene: NA; v_gene: TRBV28
CDR3nt: TGTGCCAGCAGCCAAGAAGTAACTAGCGTTTCGGAGACCCAGTACTTC; CDR3aa: CASSQEVTSVSETQYF; j_gene: TRBJ2-5; abundance: NA; d_gene: TRBD2; v_gene: TRBV4-2
CDR3nt: TGCAGTGCCCCCGGGGCTAGCGGAAGAGTAGATACGCAGTATTTT; CDR3aa: CSAPGASGRVDTQYF; j_gene: TRBJ2-3; abundance: NA; d_gene: TRBD2; v_gene: TRBV20-1
CDR3nt: TGTGCCATCAGTCAGGCTGGCCGAGAGACCCAGTACTTC; CDR3aa: CAISQAGRETQYF; j_gene: TRBJ2-5; abundance: many; d_gene: NA; v_gene: TRBV10-3
CDR3nt: TGTGCCGCGGCAGGGCCCAATCCTGGAAACACCATATATTTT; CDR3aa: CAAAGPNPGNTIYF; j_gene: TRBJ1-3; abundance: few; d_gene: NA; v_gene: TRBV10-3
CDR3nt: TGCGCCAGCAGCCAAGATGGAGGGGGCTTATACGAGCAGTACTTC; CDR3aa: CASSQDGGGLYEQYF; j_gene: TRBJ2-7; abundance: many; d_gene: NA; v_gene: TRBV4-1
CDR3nt: TGTGCCAGCAGCTTAACTCTCGGACAGGGATACAATGAGCAGTTCTTC; CDR3aa: CASSLTLGQGYNEQFF; j_gene: TRBJ2-1; abundance: NA; d_gene: TRBD1; v_gene: TRBV7-3
CDR3nt: TGTGCCAGCAGTTTAGAACAGGCTTCTGGAAACACCATATATTTT; CDR3aa: CASSLEQASGNTIYF; j_gene: TRBJ1-3; abundance: NA; d_gene: NA; v_gene: TRBV12-3/TRBV12-4
CDR3nt: TGTGCCAGCAGTCAGGGACTAGTTGGCAATCAGCCCCAGCATTTT; CDR3aa: CASSQGLVGNQPQHF; j_gene: TRBJ1-5; abundance: many; d_gene: NA; v_gene: TRBV6-6
CDR3nt: TGTGCCAGCAGCTTAGGGGGGGAGGGCCTTCGTGGCTACACCTTC; CDR3aa: CASSLGGEGLRGYTF; j_gene: TRBJ1-2; abundance: NA; d_gene: NA; v_gene: TRBV7-2
CDR3nt: TGTGCCAGTAACCTGGAGCCTCGGACGTGGGCACCCCTCCACTTT; CDR3aa: CASNLEPRTWAPLHF; j_gene: TRBJ1-6; abundance: NA; d_gene: NA; v_gene: TRBV19
CDR3nt: TGCGCCAGCAGCTTGGCGGTAGACACCGGGGAGCTGTTTTTT; CDR3aa: CASSLAVDTGELFF; j_gene: TRBJ2-2; abundance: few; d_gene: NA; v_gene: TRBV5-1
CDR3nt: TGTGCCAGCAGCCTACCGGGACTAGCGAACACCGGGGAGCTGTTTTTT; CDR3aa: CASSLPGLANTGELFF; j_gene: TRBJ2-2; abundance: few; d_gene: TRBD2; v_gene: TRBV7-9
CDR3nt: TGTGCCAGCAGCTTAGGGGGGGGCTCTGGAAACACCATATATTTT; CDR3aa: CASSLGGGSGNTIYF; j_gene: TRBJ1-3; abundance: many; d_gene: NA; v_gene: TRBV7-6
CDR3nt: TGTGCCAGCAGCTTCGCAGGGGGCAATCAGCCCCAGCATTTT; CDR3aa: CASSFAGGNQPQHF; j_gene: TRBJ1-5; abundance: many; d_gene: NA; v_gene: TRBV7-9
CDR3nt: TGCGCCAGCAGCGGAGGTGGTTACAGGGTCGCAGATACGCAGTATTTT; CDR3aa: CASSGGGYRVADTQYF; j_gene: TRBJ2-3; abundance: NA; d_gene: NA; v_gene: TRBV5-1
CDR3nt: TGTGCCACCAGTGATGAGACTAGGGGCGGCAATGAGCAGTTCTTC; CDR3aa: CATSDETRGGNEQFF; j_gene: TRBJ2-1; abundance: NA; d_gene: NA; v_gene: TRBV24-1
CDR3nt: TGTGCCAGCAGCTTCGATCCCAGGATCTACAGGGGGGAAGGCTACACCTTC; CDR3aa: CASSFDPRIYRGEGYTF; j_gene: TRBJ1-2; abundance: few; d_gene: TRBD1; v_gene: TRBV7-9
CDR3nt: TGCAGTGCTAGACCCCCGGGACACGGGAACACTGAAGCTTTCTTT; CDR3aa: CSARPPGHGNTEAFF; j_gene: TRBJ1-1; abundance: NA; d_gene: NA; v_gene: TRBV20-1
CDR3nt: TGTGCCAGTTCAAGTGCAGGTGGTGGTGGAAACACCATATATTTT; CDR3aa: CASSSAGGGGNTIYF; j_gene: TRBJ1-3; abundance: few; d_gene: NA; v_gene: TRBV6-5
CDR3nt: TGTGCCACCCTAAAACCGGGACAGGCCTACAATGAGCAGTTCTTC; CDR3aa: CATLKPGQAYNEQFF; j_gene: TRBJ2-1; abundance: few; d_gene: TRBD1; v_gene: TRBV15
CDR3nt: TGTGCCAGCAGCGCCCGCAGGTTAGCCGTTTCAAGGAATGAGCAGTTCTTC; CDR3aa: CASSARRLAVSRNEQFF; j_gene: TRBJ2-1; abundance: many; d_gene: NA; v_gene: TRBV14
CDR3nt: TGCAGTGTCACAGCAGGGGGCCAGCCCCAGCATTTT; CDR3aa: CSVTAGGQPQHF; j_gene: TRBJ1-5; abundance: NA; d_gene: TRBD1; v_gene: TRBV20-1
CDR3nt: TGTGCCAGCAGCTCTACTGATACAGGGGGCGTCTACGAGCAGTACTTC; CDR3aa: CASSSTDTGGVYEQYF; j_gene: TRBJ2-7; abundance: NA; d_gene: TRBD1; v_gene: TRBV7-9
CDR3nt: TGCGCCAGCAGCCAAGTCCTCGGGGGAACTGGGGAAAAACTGTTTTTT; CDR3aa: CASSQVLGGTGEKLFF; j_gene: TRBJ1-4; abundance: NA; d_gene: NA; v_gene: TRBV4-3